This T cell receptor beta chain was documented in a study of identical twins (dated by TCRdb to between 2015 and 2016). The study in broad terms: To test whether fetal clonotypes persist, the study used deep sequencing on TCR alpha and beta repertoires from monozygotic twins, unrelated adults of various ages, and cord blood. Replicate twin experiments were performed at different times using different library preparation protocols to rule out contamination.

In its sample, this clonotype was seen a few times. Its antigen remains unidentified. Base quality data are lacking; no much larger clone is found one base away. Only healthy Caucasian donors were included. The twin cohort consisted of three pairs of female monozygotic twins, all aged roughly 18 to 30 years. RNA for TCR libraries was isolated from peripheral blood mononuclear cells. The library was made by 5' RACE. The reads were generated on an Illumina HiSeq 2000. A universal primer binding site was added through template switching, and the final cDNA carried a unique molecular identifier so that TCR cDNA molecules could be counted accurately. Specific primers in the conserved constant-segment region were used to synthesize first-strand cDNA for TCR alpha and beta chains. Each cDNA library was double barcoded, with a SMART-Mk sample barcode plus Illumina barcodes, to control for contamination. TruSeq adapter sequences along with Illumina sample barcodes were introduced in two successive PCR steps. Sequencing of the TCR alpha and beta cDNA libraries was done on the Illumina HiSeq platform using custom primers. The authors' analysis ran thus. MiGEC was used to process raw reads and extract unique molecular identifiers, and MiXCR was used to find CDR3 positions. For each individual, recombination models were inferred using an EM algorithm with the repgenHMM and IGoR tools. The tcR package in R was used for shared clonotype analysis, with sharing normalized by the product of cloneset sizes. To study raw recombination free of thymic and clonal selection effects, out-of-frame nonproductive sequences were analyzed. TCRdb took the public reads, trimmed them with fastp at Q25, ran MiXCR for clone calling and kept in-frame beta chains. CDR3 protein duplicates are merged, each entry listing the most common genes and DNA. The V and J calls shown here were made by TCRdb, not taken from the authors' results. This sample comprises roughly 770,000 distinct CDR3 sequences, around a sixth of them detected only once. The ten largest make up about 12% of the sample.

From the cysteine through the phenylalanine, the CDR3 covers 14 amino acids. Kept here is only the CDR3 DNA, which spans 42 bases and is read in frame from base 1. Looking up the germline V gene yields CDR1 MNHNS and CDR2 SASEGT. Compared with germline, V lacks 9 bases and J lacks 4 bases; bases without a gene match: 8. Here is what the overall study found, with its caveats: In beta out-of-frame sequences, excess twin sharing was weaker, because having fewer shared sequences lowered the signal-to-noise ratio. Because the same donors could not be followed over many years, the conclusions depended on cross-sectional statistical analysis. Zero-insertion analyses could be partly confounded by invariant T cells such as MAIT and iNKT, although diverse VJ usage argued against such confounding for most clonotypes. Fewer insertions were carried by abundant cord blood beta clonotypes; a weaker similar trend was observed in young adult naive repertoires, while no such trend was observed in memory repertoires. In monozygotic twins, out-of-frame TCR alpha sharing was systematically underestimated by recombination models, although the models agreed with sharing between unrelated individuals. Compared with coincidental sharing between unrelated individuals, out-of-frame TCR alpha sequences shared between twins showed an excess of sequences with low generation probability.

The same data also contributed to another study, on T cells expressing NK-cell markers. Per that second paper: In sorted CD3+CD56+NKG2C+, CD3+CD56+NKG2C- and CD3+CD56-NKG2C+ T-cell subsets from eight donors, TCR beta-chain repertoires were profiled. Among the eight sequenced donors, only one was HCMV-seronegative, while the other seven were HCMV-seropositive. To restrict sorting to alphabetaTCR-expressing T cells, an anti-gammadeltaTCR antibody was added in several experiments. In 5 to 7 donors, the dominant CD3+CD56+NKG2C+ clonotypes were found to rank among the top 10 CD8+ clonotypes and to make up 1.0-7.0% of CD8+ T cells. Those dominant clonotypes were again the most abundant among CD3+CD56-NKG2C+ cells in four donors, at about 25-60.1%. Whether the expanded NKG2C-expressing T cell clones were specific for HCMV antigens remained unclear. The eight sequenced donors were randomly selected healthy volunteers, three men and five women. To determine HCMV serostatus, a commercial ELISA kit was used to detect HCMV-specific IgG in serum. For over 5 donors, bulk peripheral blood T-cell repertoires were also sequenced from unsorted PBMC. MIGEC was used to demultiplex reads and group reads by UMI, and MiTCR was used to assemble and quantify clonotypes. To exclude erroneous sequences, any TCR cDNA sequence not supported by at least two reads was discarded. The tcR package was used for downstream repertoire analysis, with clonotypes matched between fractions based on CDR3 nucleotide sequence plus V segment. VDJmatch was used to annotate antigen specificity against VDJdb, with one amino acid substitution in CDR3 allowed.

The sequenced material came from PBMCs. The clonotype originates from a woman younger than 30 in good health. Recombination linked TRBV6-1 to TRBJ2-7; 11 middle bases align to TRBD1. The CDR3 sequence is CASQGDRGTYEQYF. The nucleotide sequence reads TGTGCCAGTCAGGGGGACAGGGGGACTTACGAGCAGTACTTC.